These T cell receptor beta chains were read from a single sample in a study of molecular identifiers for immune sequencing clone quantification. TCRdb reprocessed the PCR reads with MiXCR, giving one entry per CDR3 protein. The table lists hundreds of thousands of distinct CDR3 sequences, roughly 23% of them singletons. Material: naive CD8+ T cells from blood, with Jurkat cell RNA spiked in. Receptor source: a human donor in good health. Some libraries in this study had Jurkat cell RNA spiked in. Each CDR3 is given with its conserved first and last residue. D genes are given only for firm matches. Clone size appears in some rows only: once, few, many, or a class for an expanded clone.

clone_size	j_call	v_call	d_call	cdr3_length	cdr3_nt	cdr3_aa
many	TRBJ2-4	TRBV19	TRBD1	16	TGTGCCAGTAGTATTGGGGCCAGGGGGAGCAAAAACATTCAGTACTTC	CASSIGARGSKNIQYF
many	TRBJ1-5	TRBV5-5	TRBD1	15	TGTGCCAGCAGCGTGGGACAGGGGGCGAATCAGCCCCAGCATTTT	CASSVGQGANQPQHF
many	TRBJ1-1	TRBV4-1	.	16	TGCGCCAGCAGCCAAGAGTTGACGGCGAGGTACACTGAAGCTTTCTTT	CASSQELTARYTEAFF
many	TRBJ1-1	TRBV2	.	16	TGTGCCAGCAGTGAAGTTTTTGGGGGCGCGAACACTGAAGCTTTCTTT	CASSEVFGGANTEAFF
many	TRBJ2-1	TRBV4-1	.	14	TGCGCCAGCAGCCAGAGAACAGAATACAATGAGCAGTTCTTC	CASSQRTEYNEQFF
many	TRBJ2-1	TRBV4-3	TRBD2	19	TGCGCCAGCAGCCGCGATTTAGGACTAGCGGGGGGCCCCTACAATGAGCAGTTCTTC	CASSRDLGLAGGPYNEQFF
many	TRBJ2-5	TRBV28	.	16	TGTGCCAGCAGTTTAAAGAGTCCCCTCGATCAAGAGACCCAGTACTTC	CASSLKSPLDQETQYF
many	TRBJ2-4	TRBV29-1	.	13	TGCAGCGTTTTCGGTCTAGCCAAAAACATTCAGTACTTC	CSVFGLAKNIQYF
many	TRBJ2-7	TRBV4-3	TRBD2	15	TGCGCCAGCAGCCGCAGACTAGCGGGGGACTACGAGCAGTACTTC	CASSRRLAGDYEQYF
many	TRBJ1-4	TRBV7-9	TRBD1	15	TGTGCCACCTCCCGGGTACAGGGGTCTAATGAAAAACTGTTTTTT	CATSRVQGSNEKLFF
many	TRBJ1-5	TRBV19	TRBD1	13	TGTGCCAGTAGTAACACAGGGGTTCAGCCCCAGCATTTT	CASSNTGVQPQHF
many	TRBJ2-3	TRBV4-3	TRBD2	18	TGCGCCAGCAGCCGCCTTGAACCAACTAGCGGGGGCACAGATACGCAGTATTTT	CASSRLEPTSGGTDTQYF
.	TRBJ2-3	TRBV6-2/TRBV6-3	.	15	TGTGCCGCCGCAACCCCTGACAGTATCACAGATACGCAGTATTTT	CAAATPDSITDTQYF
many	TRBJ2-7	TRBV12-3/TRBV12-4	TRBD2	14	TGTGCCAGCAAAGTAGCGGGGGGGCTTTACGAGCAGTACTTC	CASKVAGGLYEQYF
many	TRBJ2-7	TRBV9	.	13	TGTGCCAGCAGCGTAGCGCCGACCTACGAGCAGTACTTC	CASSVAPTYEQYF
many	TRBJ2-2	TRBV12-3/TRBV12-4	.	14	TGTGCCAGCAGTTTTGACAGAAACACCGGGGAGCTGTTTTTT	CASSFDRNTGELFF
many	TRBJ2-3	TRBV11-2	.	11	TGTGCCAGCAGCTTACCAGATACGCAGTATTTT	CASSLPDTQYF
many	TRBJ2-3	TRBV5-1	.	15	TGCGCCAGCAGCTTGGAGGACCACTACACAGATACGCAGTATTTT	CASSLEDHYTDTQYF
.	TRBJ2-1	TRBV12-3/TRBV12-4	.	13	TGTGCCAGCGGGGCAGGAGGCTACAATGAGCAGTTCTTC	CASGAGGYNEQFF
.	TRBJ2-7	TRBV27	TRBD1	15	TGTGCCAGCAGTTTATCAGGGGGCGAAGCCTACGAGCAGTACTTC	CASSLSGGEAYEQYF
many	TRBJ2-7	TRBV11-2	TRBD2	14	TGTGCCAGCAGCTTGGGCGGGGGGGCCCACGAGCAGTACTTC	CASSLGGGAHEQYF
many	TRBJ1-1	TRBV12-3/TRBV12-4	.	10	TGTGCCAGTATATCGACTGAAGCTTTCTTT	CASISTEAFF
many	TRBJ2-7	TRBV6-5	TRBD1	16	TGTGCCAGCAGTTACTCGGTGGGACAGGATTCCTACGAGCAGTACTTC	CASSYSVGQDSYEQYF
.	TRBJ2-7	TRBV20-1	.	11	TGCAGTGCTAGAGATCAACCGGAGCAGTACTTC	CSARDQPEQYF
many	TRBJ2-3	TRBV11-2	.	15	TGTGCCAGCAGCTTAGGGGCGGGGATGCCAGATACGCAGTATTTT	CASSLGAGMPDTQYF
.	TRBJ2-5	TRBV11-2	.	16	TGTGCCAGCAGCTTTTCCGAAAACGGGGCACAAGGGACCCAGTACTTC	CASSFSENGAQGTQYF